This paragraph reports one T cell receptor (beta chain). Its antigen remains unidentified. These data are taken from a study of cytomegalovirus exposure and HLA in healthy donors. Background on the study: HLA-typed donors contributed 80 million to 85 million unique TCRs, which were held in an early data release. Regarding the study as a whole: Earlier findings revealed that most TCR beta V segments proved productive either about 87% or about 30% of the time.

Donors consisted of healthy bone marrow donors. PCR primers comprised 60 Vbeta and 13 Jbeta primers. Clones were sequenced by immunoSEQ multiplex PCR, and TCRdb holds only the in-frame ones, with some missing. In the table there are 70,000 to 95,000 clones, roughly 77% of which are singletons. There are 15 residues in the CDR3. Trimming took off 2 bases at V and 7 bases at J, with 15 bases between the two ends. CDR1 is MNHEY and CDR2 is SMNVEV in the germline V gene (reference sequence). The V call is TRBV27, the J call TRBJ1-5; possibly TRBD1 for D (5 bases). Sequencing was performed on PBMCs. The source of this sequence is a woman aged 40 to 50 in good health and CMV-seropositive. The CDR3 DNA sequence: TGTGCCAGCAGTTTAGGTTGGGGGGGAGAGCAGCCCCAGCATTTT. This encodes CASSLGWGGEQPQHF.